This TCR beta chain stems from a study of T cells expressing NK-cell markers. Germline values: CDR1 GTSNPN, CDR2 SVGIG (reference sequence). The CDR3 loop spans 13 amino acids. TCRdb derives one entry per CDR3 protein from the 5' RACE reads, leaving out DNA. In all, the sample yields some 300,000 distinct CDR3 sequences. Sequenced: blood T cells: a sorted CD56 or NKG2C T cell subset, CD4+ or CD8+ T cells, or bulk PBMC T cells (not recorded which). This sequence was found in a man aged 18 to 29 in good health. The chain employs TRBV30 and TRBJ1-6; TCRdb's D gene call, TRBD1, goes unchecked for lack of DNA. This CDR3 is CAWSVRGGSPLHF.